The 9 T cell receptor beta chains in this list originate from one sample, sequenced in a study of blood T cell repertoires in COVID-19. Only in-frame clones appear in the TCRdb table, and some are missing; sequencing was by immunoSEQ multiplex PCR. The table lists approximately 200,000 clones, approximately 84% of them singletons, with 1.9% in the top ten. Sequenced input: peripheral blood. All receptors derive from a man in his forties with active or convalescent COVID-19.

The chain employs TRBV6-6 and TRBJ1-3; D is possibly TRBD1 (6 bases). V was cut by 4 bases and J by 0 bases, with 13 bases left in between. CDR3 length: 16 residues. Germline V gene sequence: CDR1 MNHNY, CDR2 SVGAGI (reference sequence). The CDR3 bases are TGTGCCAGCAGTTTTAAAACAGGGTCCTCTGGAAACACCATATATTTT. Amino acid sequence: CASSFKTGSSGNTIYF.

This rearrangement joins TRBV19 to TRBJ2-1; 7 bases align to TRBD2. Germline trimming cut 10 bases from V and 4 bases from J; bases unmatched to any gene: 13. Germline lookup yields CDR1 LNHDA and CDR2 SQIVND (reference sequence). This CDR3 is 15 amino acids long. This CDR3 is CATSAWLAAYNEQFF. In DNA, the CDR3 is TGTGCCACCTCGGCGTGGCTAGCGGCTTACAATGAGCAGTTCTTC.

This chain links TRBV5-6 with TRBJ1-3; D is undetermined. The CDR3 covers 13 residues. Germline CDR1 is SGHDT and CDR2 is YYEEEE. The ends were cut back, 5 bases at V and 4 bases at J, with 10 bases in the middle. The CDR3 loop reads CASRVSGGNTIYF. In DNA form, the CDR3 reads TGTGCCAGCAGAGTCAGTGGCGGAAACACCATATATTTT.

The genes are TRBV4-1 and TRBJ2-7; 12 bases line up with TRBD2. Germline V gene data show CDR1 as MGHRA and CDR2 as YSYEKL. Trimming cost V 1 base and J 2 bases; bases outside gene matches: 3. The CDR3 loop spans 16 amino acids. The CDR3 sequence: CASSQARTSGTYEQYF. The CDR3 DNA reads as TGCGCCAGCAGCCAAGCCCGGACTAGCGGGACCTACGAGCAGTACTTC.

The chain carries TRBV6-5 and TRBJ2-7; D gene unclear. The CDR3 is 14 residues long. The germline CDR1 and CDR2 sequences are MNHEY and SVGAGI. Between the trimmed V and J ends, which lost 6 bases and 1 base, there was a span of 13 bases. The CDR3 nucleotides are TGTGCCAGCAGGATGGGCCTCTTTTCCTACGAGCAGTACTTC. It codes for CASRMGLFSYEQYF.

The V call is TRBV4-1, the J call TRBJ2-3, with TRBD2 as a possible D gene (7 bases). Germline lookup yields CDR1 MGHRA and CDR2 YSYEKL. The germline V and J ends were trimmed by 0 bases and 4 bases, with 14 bases remaining between them. This CDR3 has 16 residues. The CDR3 nucleotides are TGCGCCAGCAGCCAAGAAAGGGGGGGGAACCCAGATACGCAGTATTTT. It is translated as CASSQERGGNPDTQYF.

J is TRBJ2-1 and V is TRBV5-1; 10 bases match TRBD1. The CDR3 extends over 16 amino acids. Germline assignment: CDR1 SGHRS and CDR2 YFSETQ. V dropped 4 bases and J dropped 5; count of bases not matched to a gene: 9. In DNA, the CDR3 is TGCGCCAGCAGCCATTGGGACAGGGGACTACACAATGAGCAGTTCTTC. The encoded protein is CASSHWDRGLHNEQFF.

This sequence joins TRBV7-9 and TRBJ2-2; TRBD1 agrees at 10 bases. The trim removed 5 bases at V and 6 bases at J, leaving 6 bases unmatched. The CDR3 runs to 15 residues. Germline assignment: CDR1 SEHNR and CDR2 FQNEAQ (reference sequence). The CDR3 protein is CASSQRQGAAGELFF. The CDR3 region has the DNA TGTGCCAGCAGCCAAAGACAGGGGGCGGCCGGGGAGCTGTTTTTT. Filled out from reference TRBV7-9 and TRBJ2-2, the complete variable domain reads DTGVSQNPRHKITKRGQNVTFRCDPISEHNRLYWYRQTLGQGPEFLTYFQNEAQLEKSRLLSDRFSAERPKGSFSTLEIQRTEQGDSAMYLCASSQRQGAAGELFFGEGSRLTVL.

The rearrangement joins TRBV5-4 to TRBJ1-5; 8 bases are a match to TRBD1. The CDR3 extends over 14 amino acids. The germline CDR1 and CDR2 sequences are SGHNT and YYREEE (reference sequence). With 4 bases clipped from V and 7 bases from J, the junction kept 7 bases outside the gene matches. The chain's CDR3 is CASSADRGVQPQHF. In DNA, the CDR3 is TGTGCCAGCAGCGCAGACAGGGGTGTCCAGCCCCAGCATTTT.